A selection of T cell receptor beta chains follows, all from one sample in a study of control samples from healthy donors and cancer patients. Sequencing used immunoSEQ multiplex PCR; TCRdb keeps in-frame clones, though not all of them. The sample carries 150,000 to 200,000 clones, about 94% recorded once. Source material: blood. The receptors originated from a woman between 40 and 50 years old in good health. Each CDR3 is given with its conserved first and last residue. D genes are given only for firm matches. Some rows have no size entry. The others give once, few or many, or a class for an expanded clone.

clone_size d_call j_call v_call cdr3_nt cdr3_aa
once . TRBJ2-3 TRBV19 TGTGCCAGTAACCCGGATGCGCGGGGAGGTGCAGATACGCAGTATTTT CASNPDARGGADTQYF
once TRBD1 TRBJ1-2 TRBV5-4 TGTGCCAGCAGCTTGGGCAGGGGGAACTATGGCTACACCTTC CASSLGRGNYGYTF
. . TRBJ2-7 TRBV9 TGTGCCAGCAGCGTAGCGGGATCGCAGTACGAGCAGTACTTC CASSVAGSQYEQYF
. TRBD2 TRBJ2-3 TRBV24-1 TGTGCCACCAGTGAGGCCGGGACTAGCGTCGCGCAGTATTTT CATSEAGTSVAQYF
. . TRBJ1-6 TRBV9 TGTGCCAGCAGCGTCGAGATGGGTCCAGGTTCACCCCTCCACTTT CASSVEMGPGSPLHF
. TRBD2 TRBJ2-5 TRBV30 TGTGCCTGGAGTGTCCCTAGCGGGAGTCGGGGGACCCAGTACTTC CAWSVPSGSRGTQYF
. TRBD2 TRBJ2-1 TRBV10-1 TGCGCCAGCAGCTCTAGCGGGGGGCGGAATGAGCAGTTCTTC CASSSSGGRNEQFF
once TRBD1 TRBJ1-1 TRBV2 TGTGCCAGCAGACCAACGACAGGGGGCAGGACTGAAGCTTTCTTT CASRPTTGGRTEAFF
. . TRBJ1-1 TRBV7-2 TGTGCCAGCAGCTTAGTGATGGGGGCGTGGAACACTGAAGCTTTCTTT CASSLVMGAWNTEAFF
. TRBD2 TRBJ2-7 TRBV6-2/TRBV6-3 TGTGCCAGCAGTTACTCGGCGAAGCGGGAGATCCCCACCGGCGCCTACGAGCAGTACTTC CASSYSAKREIPTGAYEQYF
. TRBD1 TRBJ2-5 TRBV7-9 TGTGCCAGCAGTGCCGGGACAGGGGAATCGGAGACCCAGTACTTC CASSAGTGESETQYF
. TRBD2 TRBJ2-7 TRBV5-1 TGCGCCAGCAGCTTGTTTCTAGCGGGGTATAGCTCCTACGAGCAGTACTTC CASSLFLAGYSSYEQYF
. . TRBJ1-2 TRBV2 TGTGCCAGCACTCCAGACTATGGCTACACCTTC CASTPDYGYTF
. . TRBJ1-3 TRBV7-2 TGTGCCAGCAGCCCACCGCTCGGGGGTTACTCTGGAAACACCATATATTTT CASSPPLGGYSGNTIYF
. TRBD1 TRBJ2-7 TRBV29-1 TGCAGCGTTGGTAGAGGGCAGGGGGTGAACGAGCAGTACTTC CSVGRGQGVNEQYF
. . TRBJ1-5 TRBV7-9 TGTGCCAGCAGCTTAGAACGGAATCAGCCCCAGCATTTT CASSLERNQPQHF
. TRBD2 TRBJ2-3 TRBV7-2 TGTGCCAGCAGCTCAAGACTAGCGGGGGCCACAGATACGCAGTATTTT CASSSRLAGATDTQYF
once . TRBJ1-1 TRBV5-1 TGCGCCAGCAGTACCCCGGGTTCGAACACTGAAGCTTTCTTT CASSTPGSNTEAFF
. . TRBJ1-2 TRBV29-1 TGCAGCGTTGAAAGGGGTTACGGCTATGGCTACACCTTC CSVERGYGYGYTF
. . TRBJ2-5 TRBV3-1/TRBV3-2 TGTGCCAGCAGCCACGGCGGAGGGAAAGAGACCCAGTACTTC CASSHGGGKETQYF
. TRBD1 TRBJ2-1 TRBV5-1 TGCGCCAGCAGCACCAATCCGACAGGGGGCAATGAGCAGTTCTTC CASSTNPTGGNEQFF
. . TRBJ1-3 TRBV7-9 TGTGCCAGCAGCCGCCGGGACGGGGGACCTGGAAACACCATATATTTT CASSRRDGGPGNTIYF
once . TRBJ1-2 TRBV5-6 TGTGCCAGCACCGACTGGGGGGGCTACACCTTC CASTDWGGYTF
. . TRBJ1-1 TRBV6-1 TGTGCCAGCAGTGAAGCCAAGGGAGAAGCTTTCTTT CASSEAKGEAFF
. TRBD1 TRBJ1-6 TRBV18 TGTGCCAGCTCACCACCTGGACAGGGGGCCGGATCACCCCTCCACTTT CASSPPGQGAGSPLHF
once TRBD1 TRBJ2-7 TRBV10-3 TGTGCCATCAGCCTCAGCCCTGGACAGGGGGCGGGTGAGCAGTACTTC CAISLSPGQGAGEQYF
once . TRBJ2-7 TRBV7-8 TGTGCCAGCAGCTTAGCCGTTTACGAGCAGTACTTC CASSLAVYEQYF
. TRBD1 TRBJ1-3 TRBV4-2 TGTGCCAGCAGCCAAGCTCCCGGGACAGCAAGCTCTGGAAACACCATATATTTT CASSQAPGTASSGNTIYF
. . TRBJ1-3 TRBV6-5 TGTGCCAGCAGTTTGGGGGGGCCATTCTCTGGAAACACCATATATTTT CASSLGGPFSGNTIYF
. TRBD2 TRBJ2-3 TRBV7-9 TGTGCCAGCAGCCTAGGACTAGCGGGTGGAACAGATACGCAGTATTTT CASSLGLAGGTDTQYF
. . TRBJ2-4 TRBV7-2 TGTGCCAGCAGCTTCCCGGGGATGGGCAAAAACATTCAGTACTTC CASSFPGMGKNIQYF
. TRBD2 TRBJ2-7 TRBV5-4 TGTGCCAGCAGCTTGAGCCGTTTAGCGGGAGGGCACGAGCAGTACTTC CASSLSRLAGGHEQYF
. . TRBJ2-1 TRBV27 TGTGCCAGCACTTCCAGGGGAGTAAATGAGCAGTTCTTC CASTSRGVNEQFF
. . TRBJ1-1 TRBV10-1 TGCGCCAGCAGCAGACAGATGAACACTGAAGCTTTCTTT CASSRQMNTEAFF
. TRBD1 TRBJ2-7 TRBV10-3 TGTGCCATCAAGTTCCAGGGGGATCGTTACGAGCAGTACTTC CAIKFQGDRYEQYF
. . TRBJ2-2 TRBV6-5 TGTGCCAGCAGTCCGGACAGATTGGACACCGGGGAGCTGTTTTTT CASSPDRLDTGELFF
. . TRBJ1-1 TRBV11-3 TGTGCCAGCAGTCTTGGGGGAGGGGACACTGAAGCTTTCTTT CASSLGGGDTEAFF
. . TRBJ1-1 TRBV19 TGTGCCAGTAGAAATTACCGGGACAAATACACTGAAGCTTTCTTT CASRNYRDKYTEAFF
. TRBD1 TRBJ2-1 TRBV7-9 TGTGCCAGCAGCATTGACAGGGGGGCGGGGAATGAGCAGTTCTTC CASSIDRGAGNEQFF
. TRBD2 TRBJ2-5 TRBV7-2 TGTGCCAGCAGCCAAGGGACTAGCGGGGGTTGGGCCCAGTACTTC CASSQGTSGGWAQYF
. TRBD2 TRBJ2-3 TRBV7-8 TGTGCCAGCAGCTTAAACGGGCTAGCGGGGTTCACAGATACGCAGTATTTT CASSLNGLAGFTDTQYF
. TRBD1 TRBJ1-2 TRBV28 TGTGCCAGCAGTCAGGGACAGGCGAACTATGGCTACACCTTC CASSQGQANYGYTF
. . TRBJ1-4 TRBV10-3 TGTGCCATCAGTGAGTTGGGGGGATCCAGAGAAAAACTGTTTTTT CAISELGGSREKLFF
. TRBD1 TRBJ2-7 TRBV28 TGTGCCAGCAGTTTTATCGGACAGGGGAAGAACGAGCAGTACTTC CASSFIGQGKNEQYF
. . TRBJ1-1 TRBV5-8 TGTGCCAGCACCCTAGCAGGGCGTCGGACTGAAGCTTTCTTT CASTLAGRRTEAFF
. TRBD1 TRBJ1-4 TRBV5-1 TGCGCCAGCAGCTGGAGGGGACAGGGGGCGACTAATGAAAAACTGTTTTTT CASSWRGQGATNEKLFF
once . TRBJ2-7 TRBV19 TGTGCCAGTAGGCAGGGTTCCGAGCAGTACTTC CASRQGSEQYF